Listed here are 12 T cell receptor beta chains from one sample, sequenced in a study of blood T cell repertoires in COVID-19. The assay was immunoSEQ multiplex PCR, and TCRdb's table has in-frame clones only and misses some. The data show 200,000 to 250,000 clones, 87% seen once. The sequenced material came from peripheral blood. These receptors were taken from a woman aged 18-35 years who had recovered from COVID-19.

The sample holds one count of this clone. V gene TRBV20-1 combines with J gene TRBJ2-1; TRBD2 matches 8 bases. This CDR3 is built from 13 residues. Germline V gene data show CDR1 as DFQATT and CDR2 as SNEGSKA (reference sequence). V shed 3 bases, J shed 9 bases, and the junction held 7 bases outside the gene matches. CDR3 amino acids: CSASAGGKGEQFF. The CDR3 coding sequence is TGCAGTGCTAGTGCGGGAGGTAAGGGTGAGCAGTTCTTC.

This clone was recorded once. V and J are TRBV6-5 and TRBJ1-6; D not certain. CDR1 and CDR2 (germline): MNHEY, SVGAGI. V lost 2 bases to trimming and J lost 9 bases, with 11 bases between them. The CDR3 contains 14 residues. The CDR3 loop is CASSYERGGSPLHF. The CDR3 DNA sequence: TGTGCCAGCAGTTACGAACGGGGAGGTTCACCCCTCCACTTT.

A few counts support this clone. The chain employs TRBV30 and TRBJ1-3; D might be TRBD1 (5 bases). The CDR3 extends over 12 amino acids. Trimming stripped 2 bases from V and 4 bases from J, with 6 bases between. Germline V gene sequence: CDR1 GTSNPN, CDR2 SVGIG (reference sequence). CDR3 sequence (DNA): TGTGCCTGGAGTTCAGGGGGAAACACCATATATTTT. It codes for CAWSSGGNTIYF.

The V gene is TRBV24-1, the J gene TRBJ2-2; the D gene is possibly TRBD1 (6 bases). From germline, CDR1 is KGHDR and CDR2 SFDVKD. The CDR3 is made up of 17 amino acids. V was trimmed by 3 bases and J by 7 bases, leaving 20 bases between them. As DNA, the CDR3 is TGTGCCACCAGTGATCCCCCAGGGGCGGTCGTTGACGGGGAGCTGTTTTTT. Residues: CATSDPPGAVVDGELFF.

This clone was observed a few times. The V and J genes are TRBV29-1 and TRBJ1-2; D remains unclear. This CDR3 is 11 amino acids long. Looked up from germline, CDR1 is SQVTM and CDR2 is ANQGSEA. Deletions cut 6 bases from V and 5 bases from J, with 10 bases between. The CDR3 region has the DNA TGCAGCGTCTCCGGACTGTATGGCTACACCTTC. Translation: CSVSGLYGYTF. Full variable domain (outside the CDR3, taken from reference TRBV29-1 and TRBJ1-2): SAVISQKPSRDICQRGTSLTIQCQVDSQVTMMFWYRQQPGQSLTLIATANQGSEATYESGFVIDKFPISRPNLTFSTLTVSNMSPEDSSIYLCSVSGLYGYTFGSGTRLTVV.

The chain combines TRBV5-8 with TRBJ1-2; 7 bases map to TRBD1. This CDR3 has 14 residues. Germline CDR1 reads SGHTS; CDR2 reads YDEGEE. V trimming: 4 bases; J trimming: 6 bases; junction bases outside the gene matches: 9. CDR3 protein: CASSMDRKVHGYTF. CDR3 sequence (DNA): TGTGCCAGCAGCATGGACAGGAAAGTGCATGGCTACACCTTC.

V and J are TRBV7-2 and TRBJ1-2; tentatively, D is TRBD1 (6 bases). V lost 5 bases, J lost 5 bases, and 18 bases lay in between. The CDR3 runs 15 residues. Germline CDR1 reads SGHTA; CDR2 reads FQGNSA. The chain's CDR3 is CASSKARGAMYGYTF. The CDR3 region has the DNA TGTGCCAGCAGCAAAGCACGGGGGGCGATGTATGGCTACACCTTC.

The chain's CDR3 is CASSFGTSGTGELFF. The CDR3 DNA reads as TGTGCCAGCAGCTTCGGGACTAGCGGCACCGGGGAGCTGTTTTTT. This sequence joins TRBV7-6 and TRBJ2-2, with 11 bases matching TRBD2. V trimming: 3 bases; J trimming: 4 bases; junction bases outside the gene matches: 1. Germline-derived CDR1 and CDR2 are SGHVS and FNYEAQ. This CDR3 has 15 amino acids.

The chain joins TRBV9 to TRBJ2-1, with 11 bases identical to TRBD1. CDR1 is SGDLS and CDR2 is YYNGEE in the germline V gene. CDR3 length equals 14 residues. Trimming took 1 base from V and 7 from J; bases not matched to a gene: 1. CDR3: CASSVRDRGNEQFF. The CDR3 nucleotides are TGTGCCAGCAGCGTACGGGACAGGGGGAATGAGCAGTTCTTC.

CDR3 amino acids: CASSLGDSQGGQFF. CDR3 coding DNA: TGTGCCAGCAGCTTAGGAGATAGTCAGGGGGGGCAGTTCTTC. This chain joins TRBV11-2 and TRBJ2-1; maybe TRBD1 (7 bases). This CDR3 is 14 amino acids long. The V and J ends lost 1 base and 12 bases respectively, with 16 bases between them. Germline V gene data show CDR1 as SGHAT and CDR2 as FQNNGV. Looking up the rest from reference TRBV11-2 and TRBJ2-1 gives the full variable domain: EAGVAQSPRYKIIEKRQSVAFWCNPISGHATLYWYQQILGQGPKLLIQFQNNGVVDDSQLPKDRFSAERLKGVDSTLKIQPAKLEDSAVYLCASSLGDSQGGQFFGPGTRLTVL.

The V and J genes are TRBV19 and TRBJ2-1; 15 positions match TRBD2. CDR3 length equals 21 residues. The V gene end was trimmed by 6 bases and the J gene end by 0 bases; junction bases not matched to a gene: 15. In germline, CDR1 is LNHDA, CDR2 SQIVND (reference sequence). CDR3 bases: TGTGCCAGTAGACATAACCTCGGGACTAGCGGGAGGACGAGCTCCTACAATGAGCAGTTCTTC. Encoded protein: CASRHNLGTSGRTSSYNEQFF.

The genes are TRBV5-3 and TRBJ2-7; 12 bases match TRBD1. TRBV5-3 is an ORF, and what it does is uncertain. V lost 8 bases, J lost 6 bases, and 15 bases stayed unmatched. The CDR3 has 16 residues. The CDR3 bases are TGTGCCAGGGAGCGAGACCGGGACAGGGGGCAGGCCGAGCAGTACTTC. It is translated as CARERDRDRGQAEQYF.